This TCR beta chain was captured by sequencing in a study of blood T cell repertoires in COVID-19. Study-level background: Nucleic acid was either cDNA or gDNA, and it came from T cells, B-cell-depleted T cells, or PBMCs.

Per the germline V gene, CDR1 is SGHKS and CDR2 is YYEKEE (reference sequence). V lost 0 bases, J lost 2 bases, and 16 bases lay in between. The length of the CDR3 is 17 residues. Generated by immunoSEQ multiplex PCR, the TCRdb table keeps only in-frame clones and is missing some. The sample consists of around 450,000 clones, 90% of them appearing once. The cohort comprised adults aged about 18 to 90 years residing in approximately 22 US areas. Assignment of participants to cohorts was predicated upon participant-reported clinical history. Recovered status applied to Cohort 3 donors who had two consecutive negative PCRs. It also applied to those with clearance or with symptom resolution.

V usage is TRBV5-5 and J usage is TRBJ2-3; tentative D call: TRBD2 (5 bases). The sample consisted of PBMCs or T cells enriched from blood (not recorded which). The clonotype comes from a man between 18 and 35 years old who had recovered from COVID-19. The CDR3 region has the DNA TGTGCCAGCAGCTTGGATCCTCTCCCGACTACCACAGATACGCAGTATTTT. Its protein is CASSLDPLPTTTDTQYF.